These 28 T cell receptor beta chains originate from one sample sequenced in a study of blood T cell repertoires in COVID-19. Some clones are missing from TCRdb's copy, which holds only in-frame ones; the method was immunoSEQ multiplex PCR. The sample has about 260,000 clones; 80% to 90% are singletons. The sequenced sample consisted of peripheral blood. These receptors originate from a man aged 55 to 69 with acute or convalescent COVID-19.

This clone was counted between two and nine times. This sequence joins TRBV5-4 and TRBJ2-2; possible D gene TRBD1, 5 bases. CDR3 length: 16 amino acids. The V and J ends lost 0 bases and 1 base respectively, with 10 bases between them. CDR1 and CDR2 (germline): SGHNT, YYREEE (reference sequence). The DNA of the CDR3 is TGTGCCAGCAGCTTGGGAGGCCAGGGGAACACCGGGGAGCTGTTTTTT. Translating it yields CASSLGGQGNTGELFF.

The chain links TRBV6-5 to TRBJ2-7, with D unclear. Germline lookup yields CDR1 MNHEY and CDR2 SVGAGI. V was cut by 8 bases and J by 2 bases, with 16 bases left in between. The CDR3 consists of 14 residues. The DNA of the CDR3 is TGTGCCAGCTCCCGGAGCTTATCCACCTACGAGCAGTACTTC. As protein: CASSRSLSTYEQYF.

V usage is TRBV6-5 and J usage is TRBJ2-7; tentatively, D is TRBD1 (6 bases). The CDR3 extends over 15 amino acids. V lost 7 bases and J lost 1, with 17 bases in between. Germline V gene data show CDR1 as MNHEY and CDR2 as SVGAGI. The CDR3 is CASTDDRTGSYEQYF. In DNA form, the CDR3 reads TGTGCCAGCACCGATGATCGAACAGGGTCCTACGAGCAGTACTTC.

CDR3: CASSLRGGATHEQFF. DNA of the CDR3: TGTGCCAGCAGTTTACGCGGGGGGGCCACCCATGAGCAGTTCTTC. The gene calls are TRBV27 and TRBJ2-1, with 9 bases aligning to TRBD2. The CDR3 sequence is 15 residues long. Unmatched junction bases numbered 7, after V lost 2 bases and J lost 8 bases. In germline, CDR1 is MNHEY, CDR2 SMNVEV (reference sequence).

A single count supports this clone. This chain joins TRBV27 and TRBJ1-2; possibly TRBD1 for D (6 bases). Per germline, CDR1 MNHEY and CDR2 SMNVEV (reference sequence). The CDR3 has 15 residues. V was shortened by 2 bases and J by 0 bases, with 10 bases between the two germline ends. The CDR3 nucleotides are TGTGCCAGCAGTTTAAATCCAGGGGCTAACTATGGCTACACCTTC. As protein: CASSLNPGANYGYTF.

The sample holds one count of this clone. This sequence joins TRBV18 and TRBJ2-4; perhaps TRBD1 as D (5 bases). In germline, CDR1 is KGHSH, CDR2 LQKENI. The CDR3 is made up of 15 amino acids. V was trimmed by 1 base and J by 6 bases, leaving 13 bases between them. This CDR3 is CASSPLAGAVNIQYF. The CDR3 DNA is TGTGCCAGCTCACCACTAGCTGGGGCCGTAAACATTCAGTACTTC. Variable domain in full (rest from reference TRBV18 and TRBJ2-4): NAGVMQNPRHLVRRRGQEARLRCSPMKGHSHVYWYRQLPEEGLKFMVYLQKENIIDESGMPKERFSAEFPKEGPSILRIQQVVRGDSAAYFCASSPLAGAVNIQYFGAGTRLSVL.

This chain links TRBV28 with TRBJ2-5; 10 bases line up with TRBD1. The junction had 6 bases not matched to a gene; V was cut back by 6 bases and J by 2 bases. Germline CDR1 and CDR2: MDHEN and SYDVKM. This CDR3 has 15 amino acids. The chain's CDR3 is CASRRQGANQETQYF. The CDR3 region has the DNA TGTGCCAGCAGGAGACAGGGGGCGAATCAAGAGACCCAGTACTTC.

This chain links TRBV7-8 with TRBJ1-5; the D is unclear. This CDR3 spans 13 amino acids. V lost 2 bases and J lost 1, with 3 bases in between. The germline gives CDR1 SGHVS, CDR2 FQNEAQ. CDR3 amino acids: CASSLRSNQPQHF. The CDR3 DNA follows: TGTGCCAGCAGCTTACGGAGCAATCAGCCCCAGCATTTT.

V and J are TRBV5-4 and TRBJ2-1; 9 nucleotides match TRBD2. There are 15 residues in the CDR3. The junction had 13 bases not matched to a gene; V was cut back by 6 bases and J by 9 bases. CDR1 is SGHNT and CDR2 is YYREEE in the germline V gene (reference sequence). DNA of the CDR3: TGTGCCAGCACCCCAGCGGGAGGCCGAGGTAGTGAGCAGTTCTTC. Translating gives CASTPAGGRGSEQFF.

The CDR3 DNA follows: TGTGCCAGCAGCGTAGAGGCAGCGTACTCCTACAATGAGCAGTTCTTC. It translates to CASSVEAAYSYNEQFF. The V gene is TRBV9, the J gene TRBJ2-1; D remains ambiguous. Germline V gives CDR1 SGDLS, CDR2 YYNGEE. Trimming pared 0 bases from V and 0 bases from J, leaving 10 bases between. This CDR3 is 16 amino acids long.

CDR3 DNA: TGTGCCAGCAGGCCAGGGCCCCATAGCAATCAGCCCCAGCATTTT. This encodes CASRPGPHSNQPQHF. The rearrangement joins TRBV6-5 to TRBJ1-5; D perhaps matches TRBD1 (5 bases). The V end was cut by 6 bases, the J end by 0 bases, with 12 bases between. The CDR3 consists of 15 residues. The germline CDR1 and CDR2 sequences are MNHEY and SVGAGI.

The chain uses TRBV7-9 and TRBJ2-5; TRBD1 aligns across 7 bases. V lost 0 bases to trimming and J lost 5 bases; unmatched junction nucleotides: 9. The CDR3 contains 16 residues. Germline values: CDR1 SEHNR, CDR2 FQNEAQ (reference sequence). CDR3 protein: CASSLALTGMKETQYF. The CDR3 coding sequence is TGTGCCAGCAGCTTAGCCCTGACAGGGATGAAGGAGACCCAGTACTTC. The whole variable domain, remainder taken from reference TRBV7-9 and TRBJ2-5, is DTGVSQNPRHKITKRGQNVTFRCDPISEHNRLYWYRQTLGQGPEFLTYFQNEAQLEKSRLLSDRFSAERPKGSFSTLEIQRTEQGDSAMYLCASSLALTGMKETQYFGPGTRLLVL.

The rearrangement joins TRBV3-1 (or the pseudogene TRBV3-2) to TRBJ1-1, with 8 bases fitting TRBD1. The CDR3 is 15 amino acids. V gave up 4 bases and J gave up 1 base; unmatched junction bases: 5. Germline lookup yields CDR1 LGHDT and CDR2 YNNKEL (reference sequence). Written as DNA, the CDR3 is TGTGCCAGCAGCCGGTGGGGGACAGGGAACACTGAAGCTTTCTTT. Residues: CASSRWGTGNTEAFF.

The chain has TRBV5-4 and TRBJ2-1; maybe TRBD1 (6 bases). The length of the CDR3 is 14 residues. From germline, CDR1 is SGHNT and CDR2 YYREEE (reference sequence). Between the trimmed V and J ends, which lost 0 bases and 3 bases, there was a span of 7 bases. CDR3 coding DNA: TGTGCCAGCAGCTTGGGGGGGCTCTACAATGAGCAGTTCTTC. Its protein product is CASSLGGLYNEQFF.

The chain links TRBV9 to TRBJ2-1; D is perhaps TRBD1 (5 bases). The CDR3 extends over 14 amino acids. Trimming took 2 bases from V and 0 from J, leaving 6 bases between them. CDR1 is SGDLS, CDR2 YYNGEE, per germline. For the CDR3, the DNA is TGTGCCAGCAGCGTCCAGGGCTCCTACAATGAGCAGTTCTTC. It yields the protein CASSVQGSYNEQFF. Based on the CDR3 plus reference TRBV9 and TRBJ2-1, the full variable domain is DSGVTQTPKHLITATGQRVTLRCSPRSGDLSVYWYQQSLDQGLQFLIQYYNGEERAKGNILERFSAQQFPDLHSELNLSSLELGDSALYFCASSVQGSYNEQFFGPGTRLTVL.

This clone was seen just once. This chain connects TRBV7-9 to TRBJ2-6; D perhaps matches TRBD2 (5 bases). From germline, CDR1 is SEHNR and CDR2 FQNEAQ (reference sequence). CDR3 length: 15 residues. The V gene lost 7 bases and the J gene lost 2 bases, with 12 bases spanning the gap. CDR3 nucleotides: TGTGCCAGCACCAGAGTGAGGGCTGGGGCCAACGTCCTGACTTTC. Amino acids: CASTRVRAGANVLTF. Full variable domain (missing parts from reference TRBV7-9 and TRBJ2-6): DTGVSQNPRHKITKRGQNVTFRCDPISEHNRLYWYRQTLGQGPEFLTYFQNEAQLEKSRLLSDRFSAERPKGSFSTLEIQRTEQGDSAMYLCASTRVRAGANVLTFGAGSRLTVL.

In this sample, this clone turned up once. The V and J genes are TRBV6-5 and TRBJ1-2; D not certain. V was pared by 6 bases and J by 4 bases, with 9 bases between. Per germline, CDR1 MNHEY and CDR2 SVGAGI. The CDR3 is made up of 12 amino acids. The CDR3 loop is CASSLGLYGYTF. The CDR3, as DNA: TGTGCCAGCAGCCTTGGACTCTATGGCTACACCTTC.

The rearrangement uses TRBV29-1 and TRBJ2-7; a weak D match, TRBD1 (6 bases). In germline, CDR1 is SQVTM, CDR2 ANQGSEA. The CDR3 is 11 residues long. Trimming cost V 3 bases and J 5 bases, with 8 bases left between them. CDR3 nucleotides: TGCAGCGTTGACAGGGGTCACGAGCAGTACTTC. It yields the protein CSVDRGHEQYF.

The rearrangement uses TRBV18 and TRBJ2-1, with TRBD1 matching 7 bases. The CDR3 sequence is 14 residues long. Germline CDR1 is KGHSH and CDR2 is LQKENI. The V gene end was trimmed by 0 bases and the J gene end by 7 bases; junction bases not matched to a gene: 3. The CDR3, as DNA: TGTGCCAGCTCACCACCTCAGGGGGATAATGAGCAGTTCTTC. Its protein product is CASSPPQGDNEQFF. Using reference TRBV18 and TRBJ2-1 for the parts outside the CDR3, the full variable domain is NAGVMQNPRHLVRRRGQEARLRCSPMKGHSHVYWYRQLPEEGLKFMVYLQKENIIDESGMPKERFSAEFPKEGPSILRIQQVVRGDSAAYFCASSPPQGDNEQFFGPGTRLTVL.

The chain carries TRBV11-2 and TRBJ2-3; 13 bases fit TRBD2. The V gene end was trimmed by 5 bases and the J gene end by 3 bases; junction bases not matched to a gene: 8. Germline V lookup: CDR1 SGHAT, CDR2 FQNNGV. The CDR3 totals 17 residues. CDR3 nucleotide sequence: TGTGCCAGCAGCCAGCGTGGGACTAGCGGGATAACAGATACGCAGTATTTT. Its protein is CASSQRGTSGITDTQYF.

The gene calls are TRBV7-3 and TRBJ2-7, with a weak D call TRBD1 (7 bases). Looked up from germline, CDR1 is SGHTA and CDR2 is FQGTGA. The CDR3 consists of 14 residues. V was trimmed by 3 bases and J by 3 bases, leaving 12 bases between them. CDR3 residues: CASSFQGGFYEQYF. For the CDR3, the DNA is TGTGCCAGCAGCTTTCAGGGGGGTTTCTACGAGCAGTACTTC.

V is TRBV4-1 and J is TRBJ1-5, with D hard to call. Trimming shortened V by 1 base and J by 0 bases, and 7 bases separated the two germline ends. CDR3 length equals 15 residues. Germline V gives CDR1 MGHRA, CDR2 YSYEKL. CDR3 sequence (DNA): TGCGCCAGCAGCCAAGTGCAGAATAGCAATCAGCCCCAGCATTTT. It translates to CASSQVQNSNQPQHF.

Here the CDR3 DNA reads TGTGCCAGTAGTTTGCTAGCGGGAACCTACGAGCAGTACTTC. Translation: CASSLLAGTYEQYF. This chain connects TRBV19 to TRBJ2-7; the match to TRBD2 covers 9 bases. This CDR3 contains 14 residues. With V trimmed by 5 bases and J by 2 bases, 4 bases remained unmatched. Germline lookup yields CDR1 LNHDA and CDR2 SQIVND (reference sequence).

The CDR3 spells CASGRRGNTGELFF. The CDR3 DNA follows: TGTGCCAGCGGACGGAGGGGGAACACCGGGGAGCTGTTTTTT. J is TRBJ2-2 and V is TRBV9, with a weak D call TRBD2 (6 bases). CDR3 size: 14 residues. The V end was cut by 7 bases, the J end by 1 base, with 11 bases between. CDR1 is SGDLS and CDR2 is YYNGEE in the germline V gene.

The genes are TRBV28 and TRBJ1-2, with 7 positions matching TRBD1. Germline lookup yields CDR1 MDHEN and CDR2 SYDVKM. Trimming at V came to 6 bases and at J to 5 bases, leaving 18 bases not matched to a gene. The CDR3 runs to 17 residues. CDR3 bases: TGTGCCAGCAGGGAAGCTTCCGGACAGGCCAGCCCGTATGGCTACACCTTC. It encodes CASREASGQASPYGYTF.

The rearrangement joins TRBV3-1 (or the pseudogene TRBV3-2) to TRBJ1-3; D is unclear. Per the germline V gene, CDR1 is LGHDT and CDR2 is YNNKEL (reference sequence). The CDR3 is 15 amino acids. Deletions cut 0 bases from V and 7 bases from J, with 13 bases between. CDR3 protein: CASSQDTGFRNTIYF. As DNA, the CDR3 is TGTGCCAGCAGCCAAGATACCGGGTTTCGGAACACCATATATTTT.

This sequence joins TRBV18 and TRBJ1-6, with D perhaps matching TRBD1 (6 bases). This CDR3 is 16 amino acids long. Germline V gives CDR1 KGHSH, CDR2 LQKENI. Trimming took off 5 bases at V and 5 bases at J, with 16 bases between the two ends. The CDR3 region has the DNA TGTGCCAGCTCATCCTCAGGGGTAAACGATAATTCACCCCTCCACTTT. It translates to CASSSSGVNDNSPLHF.

The genes are TRBV7-6 and TRBJ2-5; a possible D gene is TRBD1 (7 bases). The germline V gene has CDR1 SGHVS and CDR2 FNYEAQ. This CDR3 contains 15 residues. V was shortened by 1 base and J by 2 bases, with 11 bases between the two germline ends. The CDR3 sequence: CASSLGGTAQETQYF. CDR3 coding DNA: TGTGCCAGCAGCTTAGGCGGGACAGCGCAAGAGACCCAGTACTTC.